This TCR beta chain was captured in a study of T cells in Graves' hyperthyroidism and ophthalmopathy. RNA transcripts gave rise to amplified TCR beta CDR3 regions. First-round RT-PCR targeting the TCR CDR3 was performed with the HTBI primer set. TCRdb used MiXCR to reprocess the multiplex PCR reads, holding one entry per CDR3 protein. The table includes 50,000 to 60,000 distinct CDR3 sequences, less than 50% detected once. Uncontrolled infection, other autoimmune disease, pregnancy or lactation barred patients from enrollment. PBMCs were collected from an approximately 9 ml volume of fresh peripheral blood. The table lists this clonotype with a count of one. The CDR3 is 12 residues long. V lost 6 bases and J lost 7, with 12 bases in between.

J is TRBJ2-5 and V is TRBV12-3 or TRBV12-4, with D possibly being TRBD1 (6 bases). The receptor was derived from a woman between 25 and 40 years old with Graves' ophthalmopathy. The sample was blood. DNA of the CDR3: TGTGCCAGCAGCCTGACAGGAGGGACCCAGTACTTC. It codes for CASSLTGGTQYF.